These 21 T cell receptor beta chains originate from one sample sequenced in a study of molecular identifiers for immune sequencing clone quantification. A single record per CDR3 protein comes from TCRdb applying MiXCR to the PCR reads. The table records over 600,000 distinct CDR3 sequences, just under 20% of them present only once. Material for sequencing was naive CD8+ T cells from blood, with Jurkat cell RNA spiked in. Subset denoted: FACS-sorted CD8+CD4-CCR7+CD45RA+ naive T cells. The receptors stem from a human donor in good health. Some libraries in this study had Jurkat cell RNA spiked in.

In its sample, this clonotype was seen many times. This rearrangement joins TRBV9 to TRBJ2-7, with a weak D call TRBD2 (6 bases). The CDR3 sequence is 14 residues long. Trimming shortened V by 1 base and J by 6 bases, and 14 bases separated the two germline ends. CDR1 is SGDLS, CDR2 YYNGEE, per germline. In DNA form, the CDR3 reads TGTGCCAGCAGCGTAACTACTAGCTCGCCCGAGCAGTACTTC. Amino acids: CASSVTTSSPEQYF.

Turning to this clonotype: A single base separates this from a much larger clone, so it may be a read error. The chain carries TRBV7-6 and TRBJ2-7, with D perhaps given as TRBD1 or TRBD2 (5 bases each). Between the trimmed V and J ends, which lost 2 bases and 5 bases, there was a span of 13 bases. CDR3 size: 14 residues. The germline V gene encodes CDR1 SGHVS and CDR2 FNYEAQ. The CDR3 loop is CASSLYSVGDEQYF. As DNA, the CDR3 is TGTGCCAGCAGCTTATATAGCGTGGGGGACGAGCAGTACTTC.

The sample holds a few counts of this clonotype. The chain employs TRBV9 and TRBJ2-7, with D hard to call. The V and J ends lost 3 bases and 12 bases respectively, with 19 bases between them. This CDR3 has 13 amino acids. Germline V CDR1 and CDR2: SGDLS, YYNGEE. DNA of the CDR3: TGTGCCAGCAGCGCTTTCTTAGGCAGCGAGGTGTACTTC. Encoded protein: CASSAFLGSEVYF.

The chain carries TRBV15 and TRBJ1-2; TRBD1 matches 9 bases. Per the germline V gene, CDR1 is LNHNV and CDR2 is YYDKDF (reference sequence). The CDR3 loop spans 13 amino acids. The V gene end was trimmed by 4 bases and the J gene end by 8 bases; junction bases not matched to a gene: 5. For the CDR3, the DNA is TGTGCCACCAGCACCGGGACAGGGTCAGGCTACACCTTC. The encoded protein is CATSTGTGSGYTF.

The genes are TRBV6-1 and TRBJ2-1; no clear D. The CDR3 extends over 14 amino acids. V was shortened by 3 bases and J by 1 base, with 7 bases between the two germline ends. Germline V gene sequence: CDR1 MNHNS, CDR2 SASEGT. The CDR3 here is CASSDAISYNEQFF. CDR3 nucleotides: TGTGCCAGCAGTGACGCGATTTCCTACAATGAGCAGTTCTTC.

Concerning this clonotype: This may be a read error, as it is one base from a much larger clone. The V call is TRBV5-6, the J call TRBJ1-1; perhaps TRBD1 as D (5 bases). Germline V CDR1 and CDR2: SGHDT, YYEEEE. The CDR3 extends over 12 amino acids. With 6 bases removed from V and 7 bases from J, the gap between germline ends came to 13 bases. Written as DNA, the CDR3 is TGTGCCAGCACCAATCGGGGCTATGAAGCTTTCTTT. This sequence encodes CASTNRGYEAFF. The complete variable domain, with remaining parts taken from reference TRBV5-6 and TRBJ1-1, reads DAGVTQSPTHLIKTRGQQVTLRCSPKSGHDTVSWYQQALGQGPQFIFQYYEEEERQRGNFPDRFSGHQFPNYSSELNVNALLLGDSALYLCASTNRGYEAFFGQGTRLTVV.

This clonotype was picked up a small number of times. The V and J genes are TRBV2 and TRBJ1-2; 11 bases line up with TRBD1. V shed 4 bases and J 3 bases; nucleotides not matched to a gene: 7. CDR1 and CDR2 from the germline V gene are SNHLY and FYNNEI. This CDR3 spans 16 amino acids. The CDR3 region has the DNA TGTGCCAGCAGTGGCCACCGGGACAGGGGGGACTATGGCTACACCTTC. Its protein product is CASSGHRDRGDYGYTF.

In the case of this clonotype: A much larger clone lies a single base off, so this may be a read error. The V gene is TRBV18, the J gene TRBJ2-7, with 11 bases fitting TRBD2. CDR1 and CDR2 (germline): KGHSH, LQKENI. This CDR3 contains 14 residues. The chain's CDR3 is CASSRTSGYYERYF. The CDR3 DNA reads as TGTGCCAGCTCACGGACTAGCGGGTACTACGAGCGGTACTTC.

The chain uses TRBV5-1 and TRBJ2-1; TRBD2 agrees at 14 bases. The germline gives CDR1 SGHRS, CDR2 YFSETQ. The CDR3 extends over 18 amino acids. V lost 4 bases, J lost 4 bases, and 10 bases stayed unmatched. The DNA for the CDR3 is TGCGCCAGCAGCCCTGGGACTAGCGGGAGAGTGGGTTACAATGAGCAGTTCTTC. Residues: CASSPGTSGRVGYNEQFF.

This clonotype has at least ten counts. The chain recombines TRBV7-2 with TRBJ2-7; 7 nucleotides align to TRBD2. This CDR3 is built from 15 residues. V dropped 1 base and J dropped 0; count of bases not matched to a gene: 3. Per germline, CDR1 SGHTA and CDR2 FQGNSA. The CDR3 spells CASSLGGGISYEQYF. The DNA of the CDR3 is TGTGCCAGCAGCTTAGGCGGGGGAATCTCCTACGAGCAGTACTTC.

Points on this clonotype: This may be a read error, as it is one base from a much larger clone. The CDR3 protein is CASSNEGLGANVLTF. For the CDR3, the DNA is TGTGCCAGCTCAAACGAGGGGTTAGGGGCCAACGTCCTGACTTTC. The V call is TRBV6-5, the J call TRBJ2-6; D is perhaps TRBD1 or TRBD2 (5 bases each). This CDR3 comprises 15 residues. V was pared by 8 bases and J by 4 bases, with 15 bases between. The germline CDR1 and CDR2 sequences are MNHEY and SVGAGI.

This clonotype showed up just once. A much larger clone is a single base away; this may be a read error. The rearrangement uses TRBV19 and TRBJ2-2; 11 bases are a match to TRBD1. CDR1 is LNHDA and CDR2 is SQIVND in the germline V gene (reference sequence). The CDR3 loop spans 13 amino acids. CDR3 DNA sequence: TGTGCCAGTGGACAGGGGGCTGTCGGGGGGCTGTTTTTT. Its translation: CASGQGAVGGLFF.

This clonotype was seen a few times. V gene TRBV7-9 combines with J gene TRBJ2-1; tentatively, D is TRBD2 (6 bases). V was shortened by 4 bases and J by 0 bases, with 22 bases between the two germline ends. This CDR3 comprises 19 residues. The V gene's germline CDR1 is SEHNR and CDR2 FQNEAQ (reference sequence). CDR3 in DNA: TGTGCCAGCAGCTCCACCTTAGGCCCGCGGGGTTACTCCTACAATGAGCAGTTCTTC. Its translation: CASSSTLGPRGYSYNEQFF.

About this clonotype: A much larger clone sits a single nucleotide away, making a read error possible. V is TRBV18 and J is TRBJ1-3; unclear D gene. Germline CDR1 is KGHSH and CDR2 is LQKENI. This CDR3 has 17 residues. The CDR3 DNA reads as TGTGCCAGCTCACCCCGGGCACCGGGAGTCACTGGAAACACCATACATTTT. It specifies CASSPRAPGVTGNTIHF.

This clonotype has ten or more counts. The chain couples TRBV20-1 to TRBJ2-7; tentative D call: TRBD2 (5 bases). This CDR3 region has 14 residues. The V and J ends lost 1 base and 3 bases respectively, with 13 bases between them. In germline, CDR1 is DFQATT, CDR2 SNEGSKA (reference sequence). DNA of the CDR3: TGCAGTGCTAGAGGGACGGGGATCCTCTACGAGCAGTACTTC. Translating it yields CSARGTGILYEQYF.

This clonotype was seen ten or more times. The rearrangement uses TRBV6-5 and TRBJ2-5; D is uncertain. This CDR3 spans 13 amino acids. V lost 5 bases and J lost 0, with 7 bases in between. Germline V lookup: CDR1 MNHEY, CDR2 SVGAGI. The CDR3 loop reads CASSHDYQETQYF. CDR3 DNA sequence: TGTGCCAGCAGTCACGACTACCAAGAGACCCAGTACTTC.

This clonotype was recorded at least ten times. The chain employs TRBV13 and TRBJ1-2; D might be TRBD1 (5 bases). Trimming stripped 3 bases from V and 2 bases from J, with 7 bases between. The CDR3 covers 13 residues. CDR1 and CDR2 from the germline V gene are PRHDT and FYEKMQ (reference sequence). The CDR3 nucleotides read TGTGCCAGCAGCTTGACAGACAACTATGGCTACACCTTC. The encoded protein is CASSLTDNYGYTF.

This clonotype turned up a few times. The CDR3 reads CAWSGFSGANVLTF. Here the CDR3 DNA reads TGTGCCTGGAGTGGGTTTTCTGGGGCCAACGTCCTGACTTTC. J is TRBJ2-6 and V is TRBV30, with D unresolved. The CDR3 runs to 14 residues. V gave up 1 base and J gave up 1 base, with 5 bases separating them. Looked up from germline, CDR1 is GTSNPN and CDR2 is SVGIG (reference sequence).

In this sample, this clonotype turned up many times. This rearrangement joins TRBV29-1 to TRBJ1-1; D perhaps matches TRBD1 (5 bases). The CDR3 has 12 residues. V lost 3 bases and J lost 5, with 10 bases in between. Germline CDR1 SQVTM, CDR2 ANQGSEA. CDR3 residues: CSVDSGLTEAFF. The CDR3 region has the DNA TGCAGCGTTGATTCAGGGTTGACTGAAGCTTTCTTT.

This clonotype was observed many times. CDR3 coding DNA: TGCGCCAGCAGCCGAATGACAGGGCTGAACACTGAAGCTTTCTTT. It codes for CASSRMTGLNTEAFF. The chain joins TRBV5-1 to TRBJ1-1; 7 positions agree with TRBD1. Unmatched junction bases numbered 6, after V lost 4 bases and J lost 0 bases. Germline V gene data show CDR1 as SGHRS and CDR2 as YFSETQ. CDR3 length equals 15 residues.

This chain connects TRBV29-1 to TRBJ2-7; 9 nucleotides match TRBD1. CDR1 is SQVTM and CDR2 is ANQGSEA in the germline V gene. This CDR3 region has 15 residues. Trimming took 2 bases from V and 3 from J; bases not matched to a gene: 8. This CDR3 reads CSVELGTGLVYEQYF. CDR3 DNA: TGCAGCGTTGAACTGGGGACAGGGCTTGTCTACGAGCAGTACTTC.